This T cell receptor (beta chain) was captured by sequencing in a study of OX40 agonist ivuxolimab in advanced cancers. Trimming took 4 bases from V and 4 from J; bases not matched to a gene: 3. CDR1 and CDR2 (germline): PRHDT, FYEKMQ (reference sequence). The length of the CDR3 is 15 residues. Collection of blood occurred at baseline, at cycle 4 day 1, and at cycle 7 day 1. Profiling relied on immunoSEQ multiplex PCR, and the TCRdb table lists in-frame clones only, not all of them. The sample yields more than 75,000 clones, under 90% seen once. The chain links TRBV13 to TRBJ2-1; 11 nucleotides match TRBD1. This TCR was recovered from an adult with an advanced solid tumor such as melanoma, head and neck, liver or kidney cancer. This specimen consisted of CD4+ or CD8+ T cells sorted from blood, obtained in a trial of the OX40 agonist ivuxolimab. Written as DNA, the CDR3 is TGTGCCAGCAGCTCTCGGGACAGGGGGTACAATGAGCAGTTCTTC. Its translation: CASSSRDRGYNEQFF.